The text below deals with one TCR beta chain. TCRdb itself ran the 5' RACE reads through MiXCR, one entry per CDR3 protein. The sample has around 56,000 distinct CDR3 sequences; approximately 5.7% are singletons. The CDR3 length is 13 residues. The germline CDR1 and CDR2 sequences are SNHLY and FYNNEI. V shed 8 bases, J shed 5 bases, and the junction held 5 bases outside the gene matches. The data originate from a study of T cells after yellow fever vaccination. The sequence derives from a man aged 18 to 29 who received the YFV17D yellow fever vaccine. The sequences come from PBMCs, either bulk or a sorted T-cell subset (CD4+, CD8+, memory, or dextramer-sorted; not recorded which), collected on the day of the yellow fever booster vaccination. V is TRBV2 and J is TRBJ2-5, with TRBD2 identical over 10 bases. The CDR3 spells CASRVLAGETQYF. The CDR3 coding sequence is TGTGCCAGCCGGGTACTAGCGGGGGAGACCCAGTACTTC.